The T cell receptor beta chain described here comes from a study of blood T cell repertoires in COVID-19. Study details: Whether acute or convalescent, the COVID-19 samples came from the United States, Italy and Spain. T cells, B-cell-depleted T cells, or PBMCs provided the cDNA or gDNA that served as material.

Only in-frame clones appear in the TCRdb table, and some are missing; sequencing was by immunoSEQ multiplex PCR. The table lists about 300,000 clones, roughly 85% of them singletons, with roughly 15% in the top ten. The V gene lost 4 bases and the J gene lost 2 bases, with 12 bases spanning the gap. Germline CDR1 is LNHDA and CDR2 is SQIVND (reference sequence). The CDR3 is 14 amino acids. The sequence derives from a human donor in a cohort sampled during active COVID-19. The sample was peripheral blood. The chain couples TRBV19 to TRBJ2-7, with D perhaps TRBD1 (5 bases). CDR3 sequence: CASSNTRATYEQYF. Here the CDR3 DNA reads TGTGCCAGTAGTAATACCAGGGCGACCTACGAGCAGTACTTC.